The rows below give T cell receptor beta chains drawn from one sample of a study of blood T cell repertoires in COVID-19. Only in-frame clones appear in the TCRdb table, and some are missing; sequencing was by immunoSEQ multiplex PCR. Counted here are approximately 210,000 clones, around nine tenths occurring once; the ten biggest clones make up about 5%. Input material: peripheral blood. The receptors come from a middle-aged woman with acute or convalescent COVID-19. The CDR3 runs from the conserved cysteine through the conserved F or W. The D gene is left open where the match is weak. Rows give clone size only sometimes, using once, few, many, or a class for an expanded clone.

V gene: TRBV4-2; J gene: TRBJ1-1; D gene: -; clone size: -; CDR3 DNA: TGTGCCAGCAGCCAAGTCGGGGTAAGGTTTTGGAACACTGAAGCTTTCTTT; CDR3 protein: CASSQVGVRFWNTEAFF
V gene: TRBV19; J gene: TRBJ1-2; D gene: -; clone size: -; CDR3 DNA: TGTGCCAGTAATCGGGGGACTAACTATGGCTACACCTTC; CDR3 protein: CASNRGTNYGYTF
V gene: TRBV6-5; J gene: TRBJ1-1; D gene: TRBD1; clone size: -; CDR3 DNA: TGTGCCAGCTGGGACAGCATGAACACTGAAGCTTTCTTT; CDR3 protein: CASWDSMNTEAFF
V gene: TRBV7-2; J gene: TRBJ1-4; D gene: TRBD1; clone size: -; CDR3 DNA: TGTGCCAGCAGCTTAGGTCAGGGGGCTAATGAAAAACTGTTTTTT; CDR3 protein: CASSLGQGANEKLFF
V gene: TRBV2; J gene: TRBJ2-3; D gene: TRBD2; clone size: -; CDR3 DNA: TGTGCCAGCAGTGTACTAGCGGGGCGAGATACGCAGTATTTT; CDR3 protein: CASSVLAGRDTQYF
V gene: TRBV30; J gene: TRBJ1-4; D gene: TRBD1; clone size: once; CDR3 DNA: TGTGCCTGGAGTTTAGGAGGGGGCGGATTTACAACTAATGAAAAACTGTTTTTT; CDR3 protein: CAWSLGGGGFTTNEKLFF
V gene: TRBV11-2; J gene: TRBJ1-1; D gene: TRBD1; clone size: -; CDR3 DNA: TGTGCCAGCAGCGGCCTACAGGGGAGGTCTGAAGCTTTCTTT; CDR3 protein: CASSGLQGRSEAFF
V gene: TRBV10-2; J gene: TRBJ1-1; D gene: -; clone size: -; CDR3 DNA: TGCGCCAGCAAGGGGTGGATGAACACTGAAGCTTTCTTT; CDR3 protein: CASKGWMNTEAFF
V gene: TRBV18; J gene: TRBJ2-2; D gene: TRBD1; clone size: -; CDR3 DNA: TGTGCCAGCTCACCCCGACAGGGGGCCGGCGGGGAGCTGTTTTTT; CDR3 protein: CASSPRQGAGGELFF
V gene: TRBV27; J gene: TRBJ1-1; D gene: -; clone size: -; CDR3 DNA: TGTGCCAGCAGTGGGTCGGGTGAAGCTTTCTTT; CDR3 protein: CASSGSGEAFF
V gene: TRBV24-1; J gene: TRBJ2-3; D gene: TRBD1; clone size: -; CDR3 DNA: TGTGCCACCAGTGATGGCCCCGGGACAGGGCCCACAGATACGCAGTATTTT; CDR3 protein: CATSDGPGTGPTDTQYF
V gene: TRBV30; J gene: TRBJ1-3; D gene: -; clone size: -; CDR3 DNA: TGTGCCTGGAGTGTACATAGAAACACCATATATTTT; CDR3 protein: CAWSVHRNTIYF